This T cell receptor (beta chain) was documented in a study of cytomegalovirus exposure and HLA in healthy donors. The CDR3 has 15 residues. Germline values: CDR1 LNHDA, CDR2 SQIVND (reference sequence). V lost 5 bases, J lost 7 bases, and 11 bases stayed unmatched. Vbeta (60) and Jbeta (13) primers were used in the PCR. Here immunoSEQ multiplex PCR was the method, and the copy in TCRdb shows in-frame clones only, minus some. The sample carries roughly 82,000 clones, approximately 74% recorded once. Sequenced: PBMCs. This clonotype originated in a woman between 50 and 59 years old in good health and CMV-seropositive. V usage is TRBV19 and J usage is TRBJ2-7, with 10 bases that match TRBD1. The CDR3 DNA reads TGTGCCAGTAGTCAGGCCAAGACAGGGGGCTGGGAGCAGTACTTC. This translates into CASSQAKTGGWEQYF.